These 17 T cell receptor beta chains came from one sample sequenced in a study of metastatic and nonmetastatic thyroid tumors. Patients underwent thyroid surgery, and none had received any treatment before it. TCRdb reprocessed the PCR reads using MiXCR. The table includes about 36,000 clones, about a fifth detected once. The material sequenced was blood. The receptors were gathered from a female donor with papillary thyroid cancer or a benign thyroid nodule (not recorded which). Some clones in this sample may be carry-over from other donors' samples.

A word on this clone: A much larger clone is a single base away; this may be a read error. V gene TRBV5-4 combines with J gene TRBJ1-1, with TRBD1 matching 8 bases. The CDR3 runs to 13 residues. Germline trimming cut 6 bases from V and 9 bases from J; bases unmatched to any gene: 10. In germline, CDR1 is SGHNT, CDR2 YYREEE (reference sequence). CDR3 sequence reads: CASNSTDRVKAFF. Here the CDR3 DNA reads TGTGCCAGCAACTCCACGGACAGGGTAAAAGCTTTCTTT. Combining the CDR3 with reference TRBV5-4 and TRBJ1-1 gives the whole variable domain ETGVTQSPTHLIKTRGQQVTLRCSSQSGHNTVSWYQQALGQGPQFIFQYYREEENGRGNFPPRFSGLQFPNYSSELNVNALELDDSALYLCASNSTDRVKAFFGQGTRLTVV.

This chain connects TRBV5-1 to TRBJ2-5; D unclear. The length of the CDR3 is 13 residues. Germline V gene data show CDR1 as SGHRS and CDR2 as YFSETQ. Trimming pared 3 bases from V and 3 bases from J, leaving 9 bases between. The chain's CDR3 is CASSSRQEETQYF. Here the CDR3 DNA reads TGCGCCAGCAGCTCTCGGCAAGAAGAGACCCAGTACTTC.

This clone showed up many times. The chain recombines TRBV5-8 with TRBJ2-5, with D tentatively TRBD2 (6 bases). CDR1 is SGHTS, CDR2 YDEGEE, per germline. Trimming shortened V by 1 base and J by 4 bases, and 8 bases separated the two germline ends. The CDR3 loop spans 13 amino acids. The CDR3: CASSLRGIETQYF. DNA for the CDR3: TGTGCCAGCAGCTTGCGCGGGATAGAGACCCAGTACTTC.

This chain connects TRBV5-1 to TRBJ1-1, with D unresolved. Germline V gives CDR1 SGHRS, CDR2 YFSETQ. V was shortened by 3 bases and J by 0 bases, with 12 bases between the two germline ends. This CDR3 contains 15 residues. This CDR3 reads CASSSDVKLNTEAFF. The DNA for the CDR3 is TGCGCCAGCAGCTCTGATGTTAAACTGAACACTGAAGCTTTCTTT. The complete variable domain, with remaining parts taken from reference TRBV5-1 and TRBJ1-1, reads KAGVTQTPRYLIKTRGQQVTLSCSPISGHRSVSWYQQTPGQGLQFLFEYFSETQRNKGNFPGRFSGRQFSNSRSEMNVSTLELGDSALYLCASSSDVKLNTEAFFGQGTRLTVV.

The chain combines TRBV6-2 or TRBV6-3 with TRBJ2-7; 13 nucleotides agree with TRBD2. Germline lookup yields CDR1 MNHEY and CDR2 SVGEGT. Trimming removed 5 bases from V and 2 bases from J; junction bases left unmatched: 9. CDR3 length: 17 amino acids. Written as DNA, the CDR3 is TGTGCCAGCAGTCGACCGCGGACTAGCGGGAGAACCTACGAGCAGTACTTC. Its protein product is CASSRPRTSGRTYEQYF.

This clone was seen many times. This CDR3 reads CASSPTAGQGNSNQPQHF. In nucleotides, the CDR3 is TGTGCCAGCAGCCCTACGGCGGGGCAGGGTAACAGCAATCAGCCCCAGCATTTT. V is TRBV6-5 and J is TRBJ1-5; D perhaps matches TRBD1 (5 bases). The CDR3 loop spans 18 amino acids. Trimming took off 6 bases at V and 1 base at J, with 22 bases between the two ends. Germline V gene sequence: CDR1 MNHEY, CDR2 SVGAGI.

About this clone itself: At one end the junction does not follow the germline gene, possibly because of a read error. J is TRBJ2-3 and V is TRBV6-4, with TRBD2 as a possible D gene (6 bases). The CDR3 consists of 13 residues. Germline CDR1 MRHNA, CDR2 SNTAGT. The CDR3 sequence is CASSSSVTDTQCF. The DNA for the CDR3 is TGTGCCAGCAGTTCTAGCGTCACAGATACGCAGTGTTTT.

The genes are TRBV5-1 and TRBJ2-7; the D gene could be TRBD1 or TRBD2 (5 bases each). V lost 0 bases, J lost 2 bases, and 9 bases lay in between. The germline gives CDR1 SGHRS, CDR2 YFSETQ. This CDR3 has 14 residues. In nucleotides, the CDR3 is TGCGCCAGCAGCTTGGACCCGGGGCCCTACGAGCAGTACTTC. It translates to CASSLDPGPYEQYF.

Of note for this clone: One junction end disagrees with the germline gene, perhaps due to a read error. The chain couples TRBV28 to TRBJ1-1; possibly TRBD1 for D (5 bases). Germline CDR1 MDHEN, CDR2 SYDVKM. The CDR3 length is 13 residues. The CDR3 loop reads CASSLRGDTEAFF. The CDR3 DNA is TGTGCCAGCAGTTTAAGGGGAGACACTGAAGCTTTCTTC.

This clone is medium-sized in the sample. This chain connects TRBV6-1 to TRBJ1-2, with 7 positions matching TRBD1. The V segment lost 6 bases and the J segment 4 bases; nucleotides outside the gene matches: 11. Germline CDR1 reads MNHNS; CDR2 reads SASEGT. The CDR3 extends over 15 amino acids. CDR3: CASREPGQLLYGYTF. The CDR3 DNA sequence: TGTGCCAGCAGAGAACCGGGACAGCTTCTCTATGGCTACACCTTC.

This clone has just a few counts. One base away lies a much larger clone, so this may be a sequencing read error. The chain uses TRBV6-1 and TRBJ2-1; 7 nucleotides line up with TRBD1. Trimming took 5 bases from V and 8 from J; bases not matched to a gene: 12. Germline V lookup: CDR1 MNHNS, CDR2 SASEGT. This CDR3 comprises 15 residues. This chain's CDR3 is CASSSNQQGSYEQFF. The CDR3 DNA is TGTGCCAGCAGTTCGAACCAACAGGGGTCATATGAGCAGTTCTTC.

The chain links TRBV30 to TRBJ1-3; D unclear. Trimming pared 1 base from V and 0 bases from J, leaving 10 bases between. The CDR3 is made up of 15 amino acids. Germline lookup yields CDR1 GTSNPN and CDR2 SVGIG (reference sequence). The CDR3 sequence is CAWSEWISSGNTIYF. In DNA, the CDR3 is TGTGCCTGGAGTGAATGGATATCCTCTGGAAACACCATATATTTT. Full variable domain (remainder filled in from reference TRBV30 and TRBJ1-3): SQTIHQWPATLVQPVGSPLSLECTVEGTSNPNLYWYRQAAGRGLQLLFYSVGIGQISSEVPQNLSASRPQDRQFILSSKKLLLSDSGFYLCAWSEWISSGNTIYFGEGSWLTVV.

The sample holds many counts of this clone. This chain connects TRBV20-1 to TRBJ2-7, with 7 bases lining up with TRBD2. Germline V gene sequence: CDR1 DFQATT, CDR2 SNEGSKA (reference sequence). The CDR3 runs 14 residues. The V and J ends lost 3 bases and 1 base, in that order; junction bases with no gene match: 6. The CDR3 protein is CSASPSGDSYEQYF. The CDR3 DNA is TGCAGTGCTAGTCCTAGCGGAGATTCCTACGAGCAGTACTTC.

This clone was recorded many times. The rearrangement joins TRBV30 to TRBJ1-5, with a tentative D call TRBD1 (6 bases). The germline V gene encodes CDR1 GTSNPN and CDR2 SVGIG (reference sequence). The CDR3 totals 13 residues. V was cut by 1 base and J by 4 bases, with 8 bases left in between. CDR3 coding DNA: TGTGCCTGGAGTGGCAGGGGTAATCAGCCCCAGCATTTT. Translation gives CAWSGRGNQPQHF.

There are many counts of this clone. V and J are TRBV2 and TRBJ2-7; the D is unclear. V was clipped by 7 bases and J by 6 bases, with 19 bases between them. The length of the CDR3 is 14 residues. Germline V gives CDR1 SNHLY, CDR2 FYNNEI. The CDR3 sequence is CASKLTGPSVEQYF. The CDR3 nucleotides read TGTGCCAGCAAGCTGACTGGTCCCTCCGTCGAGCAGTACTTC.

A few counts support this clone. A much larger clone sits a single nucleotide away, making a read error possible. The CDR3 nucleotides are TGTGCCATCAGTGATTTTGGGGGTCGGGAGACCCAGTACTTC. As protein: CAISDFGGRETQYF. The chain combines TRBV10-3 with TRBJ2-5; D could derive from TRBD1 or TRBD2 (5 bases each). Per germline, CDR1 ENHRY and CDR2 SYGVKD. CDR3 length: 14 amino acids. V lost 3 bases and J 5 bases, leaving 13 bases between the germline ends.

This clone was counted between two and nine times. Relative to the germline gene, one junction end is altered; a read error may explain this. The J gene is TRBJ1-5, the V gene TRBV6-2 or TRBV6-3; tentative D call: TRBD1 (6 bases). The CDR3 spans 18 residues. Per the germline V gene, CDR1 is MNHEY and CDR2 is SVGEGT. This chain's CDR3 is CASIHDRTVGIDNQPRHF. The CDR3 nucleotides read TGTGCCAGCATACACGATCGGACAGTGGGTATCGACAATCAGCCCCGGCATTTT.